The 4 T cell receptor beta chains given below trace back to one sample, sequenced in a study of cytomegalovirus exposure and HLA in healthy donors. Amplification used 60 Vbeta primers and 13 Jbeta primers. Some clones are missing from TCRdb's copy, which holds only in-frame ones; the method was immunoSEQ multiplex PCR. The sample contains some 150,000 clones, approximately 72% of which appear only once. Sequenced material: PBMCs. The receptors come from a human donor in good health.

The chain recombines TRBV13 with TRBJ2-6; 8 positions agree with TRBD1. With V trimmed by 5 bases and J by 3 bases, 12 bases remained unmatched. The CDR3 has 18 residues. CDR1 is PRHDT, CDR2 FYEKMQ, per germline (reference sequence). The CDR3 DNA sequence: TGTGCCAGCAGCCCGGACAGGGTGGTCTTCTTTGGGGCCAACGTCCTGACTTTC. This encodes CASSPDRVVFFGANVLTF.

The rearrangement joins TRBV18 to TRBJ1-3, with unresolved D. The germline V gene has CDR1 KGHSH and CDR2 LQKENI. This CDR3 spans 16 amino acids. Trimming took 8 bases from V and 4 from J, leaving 21 bases between them. CDR3 bases: TGTGCCAGCACCCGGACGGCAACGGGATCAGGAAACACCATATATTTT. Amino acids: CASTRTATGSGNTIYF.

V and J are TRBV6-1 and TRBJ2-6; TRBD1 matches at 8 bases. This CDR3 spans 15 amino acids. Losses at the gene ends were 5 bases for V and 3 bases for J; bases not matched to a gene: 3. Germline V gives CDR1 MNHNS, CDR2 SASEGT. In DNA, the CDR3 is TGTGCCAGCAGTCCAGGGGGCCATGGGGCCAACGTCCTGACTTTC. As protein: CASSPGGHGANVLTF.

The rearrangement joins TRBV5-4 to TRBJ2-7; 8 bases map to TRBD1. This CDR3 spans 14 amino acids. The V and J ends lost 4 bases and 3 bases, in that order; junction bases with no gene match: 6. Germline CDR1 is SGHNT and CDR2 is YYREEE (reference sequence). The CDR3 protein is CASSQGTGGYEQYF. The CDR3 DNA is TGTGCCAGCAGCCAAGGGACAGGCGGCTACGAGCAGTACTTC.